The clone carrying this T cell receptor (beta chain) showed up just a few times. As yet, its antigen is unknown. Primed by a sample-barcoded 5' primer and a J-beta primer mix, a second PCR proceeded for about 7 to 12 cycles. In TCRdb, the 5' RACE reads were re-called with MiXCR into one record per CDR3 protein. The table includes some 1,800,000 distinct CDR3 sequences, around 40% detected once. The data were taken from a study of blood T cells in healthy people across ages. Notes on the study in general: Naive T cell percentage showed a strong correlation with TCR beta diversity. Relative to aged donors, long-lived donors carried more naive CD4+ cells and displayed higher diversity.

Germline CDR1 SGHAT, CDR2 FQDESV (reference sequence). The CDR3 covers 18 residues. V lost 6 bases and J lost 6, with 26 bases in between. Each individual donor underwent a draw of approximately 9.6 milliliters of peripheral blood. The rearrangement joins TRBV11-1 to TRBJ2-2, with D unresolved. This clonotype originated in a human donor in good health. The sample comprised blood. CDR3 residues: CASRRPGLPIQSSGELFF. For the CDR3, the DNA is TGTGCCAGCAGGCGACCGGGCCTTCCTATTCAATCGTCCGGGGAGCTGTTTTTT.